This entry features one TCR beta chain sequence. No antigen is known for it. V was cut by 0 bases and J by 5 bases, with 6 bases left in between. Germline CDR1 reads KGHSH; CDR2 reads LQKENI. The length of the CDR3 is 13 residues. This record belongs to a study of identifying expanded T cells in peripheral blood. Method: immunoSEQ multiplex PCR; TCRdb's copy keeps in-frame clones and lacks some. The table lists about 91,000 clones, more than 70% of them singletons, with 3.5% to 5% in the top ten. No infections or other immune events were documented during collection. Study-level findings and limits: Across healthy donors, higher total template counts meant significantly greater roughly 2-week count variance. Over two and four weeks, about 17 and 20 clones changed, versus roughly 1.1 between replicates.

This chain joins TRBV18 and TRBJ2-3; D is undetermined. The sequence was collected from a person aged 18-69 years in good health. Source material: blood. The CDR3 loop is CASSPPPGDTQYF. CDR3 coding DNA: TGTGCCAGCTCACCACCGCCCGGAGATACGCAGTATTTT.